This paragraph reports one TCR beta chain. Its antigen is not known. Germline CDR1 KGHSH, CDR2 LQKENI. The CDR3 totals 14 residues. Trimming at V came to 3 bases and at J to 5 bases, leaving 4 bases not matched to a gene. The data belong to a study of cytomegalovirus exposure and HLA in healthy donors. Study-level points and caveats: The HLA-A and HLA-B alleles of most subjects were reportedly predicted accurately from TCR beta sequences. Rarity held for most TCR sequences, but there were some public TCRs that occurred in many donors. The study flagged around 150 TCR beta chains as cytomegalovirus-associated.

The PCR made use of 60 Vbeta and 13 Jbeta primers. Data came from immunoSEQ multiplex PCR; TCRdb stores just in-frame clones and leaves some out. The table includes some 80,000 clones, around 79% detected once. The specimen was PBMCs. The TCR sequence derives from a man between 40 and 49 years old in good health and CMV-seronegative. The chain is built from TRBV18 and TRBJ2-1, with TRBD2 identical over 7 bases. The CDR3 loop is CASSPRGTNNEQFF. CDR3 nucleotide sequence: TGTGCCAGCTCACCTCGGGGGACTAACAATGAGCAGTTCTTC.